Listed below are T cell receptor beta chains from one sample, sequenced in a study of cytomegalovirus exposure and HLA in healthy donors. This table comes from immunoSEQ multiplex PCR, and its TCRdb copy is limited to in-frame clones, with some not included. Here the sample spans a few hundred thousand clones, approximately 68% being singletons. Sequenced input: PBMCs. The receptors here all came from a woman between 25 and 40 years old in good health and CMV-seronegative. Each CDR3 is given with its conserved first and last residue. The order of the fields is D gene, V gene, clone size, J gene, CDR3 protein, CDR3 DNA. The D gene is left open where the match is weak. Not every row has a clone size; where given, it reads once, few, many or a size class.

>NA|TRBV5-1|NA|TRBJ1-1
CASSFDTGNTEAFF
TGCGCCAGCAGCTTCGACACCGGGAACACTGAAGCTTTCTTT
>NA|TRBV4-1|NA|TRBJ1-1
CASSQERGITEAFF
TGCGCCAGCAGCCAAGAAAGAGGAATCACTGAAGCTTTCTTT
>TRBD2|TRBV6-6|NA|TRBJ2-7
CASRRLAGGNEQYF
TGTGCCAGCAGGAGACTAGCGGGAGGGAACGAGCAGTACTTC
>TRBD2|TRBV10-3|NA|TRBJ2-4
CAISSGIGNIQYF
TGTGCCATCAGTAGCGGGATAGGGAACATTCAGTACTTC
>TRBD1|TRBV7-8|few|TRBJ1-1
CASSLQGAETEAFF
TGTGCCAGCAGCTTACAGGGGGCAGAAACTGAAGCTTTCTTT
>TRBD1|TRBV30|NA|TRBJ1-6
CACPNRDRKSIEDSPLNF
TGTGCCTGCCCGAACCGGGACAGGAAGTCAATAGAGGATTCACCCCTAAACTTT
>NA|TRBV6-5|few|TRBJ2-7
CASSYQGFYEQYF
TGTGCCAGCAGTTACCAGGGTTTCTACGAGCAGTACTTC
>NA|TRBV7-9|NA|TRBJ2-3
CASSLPTSTDTQYF
TGTGCCAGCAGCCTCCCGACTAGTACAGATACGCAGTATTTT
>NA|TRBV7-7|NA|TRBJ1-1
CASSTPRGDGHTEAFF
TGTGCTAGCAGCACCCCACGGGGAGACGGGCACACTGAAGCTTTCTTT
>NA|TRBV2|few|TRBJ1-4
CASSEAWRQGREKLFF
TGTGCCAGCAGTGAAGCCTGGAGGCAGGGGCGAGAAAAACTGTTTTTT
>NA|TRBV7-9|NA|TRBJ1-4
CASSLEVQGRTTNEKLFF
TGTGCCAGCAGCTTAGAGGTCCAGGGTAGGACAACTAATGAAAAACTGTTTTTT
>TRBD2|TRBV7-9|NA|TRBJ2-3
CSSSPGGSGRAGTDTQYF
TGTTCCAGCAGCCCCGGGGGTAGCGGGAGGGCCGGCACAGATACGCAGTATTTT
>NA|TRBV30|NA|TRBJ2-7
CAWSVVQAYEQYF
TGTGCCTGGAGTGTGGTACAGGCCTACGAGCAGTACTTC
>NA|TRBV5-5|NA|TRBJ2-7
CASSLGISEIYEQYF
TGTGCCAGCAGCCTCGGGATATCAGAAATTTACGAGCAGTACTTC
>TRBD2|TRBV5-1|NA|TRBJ2-5
CASSLALAGSQETQYF
TGCGCCAGCAGCTTGGCCCTAGCGGGAAGCCAAGAGACCCAGTACTTC
>TRBD1|TRBV30|NA|TRBJ1-2
CACFPPGQGVSYGYTF
TGTGCCTGTTTTCCTCCGGGACAGGGTGTTAGCTATGGCTACACCTTC
>NA|TRBV11-1|NA|TRBJ2-2
CASSLSRLEMLGVGELFF
TGTGCCAGCAGCTTATCCAGACTAGAGATGCTAGGGGTCGGGGAGCTGTTTTTT
>TRBD2|TRBV6-1|NA|TRBJ2-1
CASSPSAGGPYEQFF
TGTGCCAGCAGCCCCAGCGCGGGAGGGCCTTATGAGCAGTTCTTC
>NA|TRBV5-4|few|TRBJ1-1
CASSRGQNTEAFF
TGTGCCAGCAGCCGTGGACAGAACACTGAAGCTTTCTTT
>NA|TRBV28|NA|TRBJ1-1
CASSSSGTSTEAFF
TGTGCCAGCAGTTCCTCCGGGACAAGCACTGAAGCTTTCTTT
>NA|TRBV5-1|NA|TRBJ1-1
CASSLADTEAFF
TGCGCCAGCAGCTTGGCCGACACTGAAGCTTTCTTT
>NA|TRBV5-4|NA|TRBJ2-7
CASSLRLGYEQYF
TGTGCCAGCAGCTTACGACTAGGCTACGAGCAGTACTTC
>TRBD2|TRBV9|NA|TRBJ2-2
CASSLSGRGTGELFF
TGTGCCAGCAGCCTTAGCGGGAGAGGCACCGGGGAGCTGTTTTTT
>NA|TRBV6-5|NA|TRBJ1-1
CASSYNRVETEAFF
TGTGCCAGCAGTTATAACAGGGTTGAGACTGAAGCTTTCTTT
>NA|TRBV7-6|NA|TRBJ2-7
CASSPQGDFVKQYF
TGTGCCAGCAGCCCGCAGGGGGACTTCGTGAAGCAGTACTTC
>NA|TRBV19|few|TRBJ1-5
CASSKDIKVQPQHF
TGTGCCAGTAGTAAGGACATCAAGGTCCAGCCCCAGCATTTT
>TRBD1|TRBV30|NA|TRBJ2-4
CAWSGGQGAQVLAKNIQYF
TGTGCCTGGAGTGGCGGCCAGGGGGCACAAGTTTTAGCCAAAAACATTCAGTACTTC
>TRBD1|TRBV12-5|NA|TRBJ1-6
CASGLDRQGRPPLHF
TGTGCTAGTGGTTTGGACAGACAGGGGCGTCCACCCCTCCACTTT
>NA|TRBV19|NA|TRBJ2-1
CASSADSYNEQFF
TGTGCCAGTAGTGCGGATTCCTACAATGAGCAGTTCTTC
>TRBD2|TRBV18|NA|TRBJ2-7
CASSPGTNAREQYF
TGTGCCAGCTCACCCGGGACTAACGCAAGGGAGCAGTACTTC
>TRBD1|TRBV7-2|NA|TRBJ1-3
CASSLRPGQGYF
TGTGCCAGCAGCCTGCGACCGGGACAGGGATATTTT
>TRBD1|TRBV7-3|NA|TRBJ2-1
CASSSGTGSEQFF
TGTGCCAGCAGCTCCGGGACAGGATCCGAGCAGTTCTTC
>TRBD1|TRBV5-1|NA|TRBJ1-3
CASSQTYMGQRGNTIYF
TGCGCCAGCAGCCAAACGTACATGGGACAGCGCGGAAACACCATATATTTT
>TRBD2|TRBV27|few|TRBJ2-7
CASSFGGSYEQYF
TGTGCCAGCAGTTTCGGCGGGAGTTACGAGCAGTACTTC
>NA|TRBV4-1|NA|TRBJ1-1
CASSRDTEAFF
TGCGCCAGCAGCCGGGACACTGAAGCTTTCTTT
>NA|TRBV19|NA|TRBJ2-1
CASSLTSPSPYNEQFF
TGTGCCAGTAGCCTTACTAGCCCCTCACCCTACAATGAGCAGTTCTTC
>TRBD2|TRBV7-9|NA|TRBJ2-7
CASSSGLARASYEQYF
TGTGCCAGCAGCTCAGGACTAGCGAGGGCCTCCTACGAGCAGTACTTC
>NA|TRBV10-2|NA|TRBJ2-3
CASSEGQPQYF
TGCGCCAGCAGTGAGGGACAGCCGCAGTATTTT
>NA|TRBV2|NA|TRBJ2-3
CASSSGPVSSTDTQYF
TGTGCCAGCTCCAGTGGGCCTGTCTCTAGCACAGATACGCAGTATTTT
>TRBD2|TRBV5-8|NA|TRBJ2-2
CASSRSRGGYTGELFF
TGTGCCAGCAGCCGATCCCGCGGGGGTTACACCGGGGAGCTGTTTTTT
>NA|TRBV27|NA|TRBJ1-6
CASSLWPGANSPLHF
TGTGCCAGCAGTTTGTGGCCAGGGGCTAATTCCCCCCTCCACTTT
>TRBD1|TRBV6-6|few|TRBJ2-3
CASSYSRDSPDTQYF
TGTGCCAGCAGTTACTCCCGGGACAGTCCAGATACGCAGTATTTT
>TRBD2|TRBV5-8|few|TRBJ2-5
CASSTGLAGTRRSETQYF
TGTGCCAGCAGCACGGGACTAGCGGGCACTCGGAGGTCAGAGACCCAGTACTTC
>NA|TRBV19|few|TRBJ1-2
CASKGQGVYGYTF
TGTGCCAGTAAGGGGCAGGGCGTCTATGGCTACACCTTC
>NA|TRBV30|NA|TRBJ1-1
CAWSEQLNTEAFF
TGTGCCTGGAGTGAACAGCTGAACACTGAAGCTTTCTTT
>NA|TRBV9|NA|TRBJ1-2
CASSVDREEYGYTF
TGTGCCAGCAGCGTAGATCGAGAGGAATATGGCTACACCTTC
>TRBD1|TRBV9|NA|TRBJ2-2
CASSVGSGGRDGELFF
TGTGCCAGCAGCGTCGGGTCAGGGGGCAGGGACGGGGAGCTGTTTTTT
>NA|TRBV6-5|NA|TRBJ2-2
CASSLRGGELFF
TGTGCCAGCAGCCTCCGAGGCGGGGAGCTGTTTTTT
>TRBD1|TRBV2|few|TRBJ1-4
CASSEGGTGFEKLFF
TGTGCCAGCAGTGAAGGCGGGACAGGGTTTGAAAAACTGTTTTTT